This entry features one T cell receptor (beta chain) sequence. V gave up 6 bases and J gave up 8 bases, with 13 bases separating them. In germline, CDR1 is MDHEN, CDR2 SYDVKM. There are 13 residues in the CDR3. TCRdb processed the RT-PCR reads anew with MiXCR; each CDR3 protein has one entry. This table has more than 500,000 distinct CDR3 sequences, around 11% appearing once. This record comes from a study of response to subunit inactivated influenza vaccine. A further study also used this sample, focusing on T cells expressing NK-cell markers. As that study records: The authors made TCR beta cDNA libraries by 5'RACE template switching. This switching added a universal primer site and UMIs. What restricted sorting to alpha-beta TCR T cells in several experiments was an anti-gamma-delta TCR antibody. The study found dominant NKG2C+ clonotypes at about 1.0-7.0% of CD8+ T cells in about six donors. Whether expanded NKG2C-expressing T cell clones recognize HCMV is unknown.

Sequences were derived from PBMCs from blood, sampled on the day of vaccination. This sequence was found in a man aged 45-60 years who received an inactivated influenza vaccine. The chain couples TRBV28 to TRBJ2-2; TRBD1 might be the D (6 bases). CDR3 in amino acids: CASRQGWAGELFF. The CDR3 nucleotides read TGTGCCAGCAGGCAGGGGTGGGCTGGGGAGCTGTTTTTT.